This T cell receptor (beta chain) was recovered during a study of T cell responses to AZD1222 COVID-19 vaccine (dated by TCRdb to the early 2020s). Background for the entire study: AZD1222 recipients with second doses at about 4 weeks or about 12 weeks were pooled, because spike-specific TCR depth and breadth did not differ between schedules. Enrollment into the trials was organized by age into subgroups of 18-55, 56-69 and 70-plus years, and those subgroups contained about 150, 27 and 61 TCR-sequenced participants, respectively. TCR sequencing was performed for 230 to 250 trial participants, of whom 207 were given two doses of AZD1222 and 26 were given two doses of MenACWY control vaccine.

Explained via the paper, the time point label denotes: baseline before first vaccination. Samples from vaccinated people were obtained from the UK trials COV001 and COV002, which included a single-blind randomized controlled phase 2/3 trial of AZD1222 (ChAdOx1 nCoV-19) in healthy adults. For TCRbeta chain sequencing, PBMC samples were collected from trial participants at day 0 and at day 28 after the second dose. The CDR3 regions of human TCRbeta chains were analyzed by immunosequencing. Turning to the authors' computational methods: Repertoire TCRs were matched against a reference library of SARS-CoV-2-specific TCRs generated with the MIRA antigen-specificity platform. Breadth was defined as the fraction of unique TCRs that were SARS-CoV-2-associated, and depth was defined as the fraction of total T cells that were SARS-CoV-2-associated. Using the MIRA data, every spike-specific TCR was mapped to the spike region that the TCR reacted to and assigned to either a CD4 or a CD8 class. Log10-transformed breadth and depth values were compared by one-way ANOVA with Sidak's multiple comparisons tests. The table was pulled from immuneACCESS by TCRdb, which kept in-frame rearrangements only. Such tables lose some clones; where checked, under half of the loss comes from unresolved V genes, and the rest has no known cause. D and trimming come from the DNA, and the V and J calls and clone size come from that table. The sample yields around 110,000 clones; around 94% were counted once. Jointly, the top ten make up 2.9% of the sample.

At the junction V is shortened by 5 bases and J by 8 bases; bases outside the gene matches: 9. Reading the germline V gene (reference sequence) gives CDR1 LNHDA and CDR2 SQIVND. The CDR3, from cysteine to phenylalanine, totals 14 residues. The entry retains the CDR3 DNA only, 42 bases that are in frame from base 1. The paper's findings and limits, for the study overall: Participants were mostly white British and included more females than males, and it was suggested by the authors that clonal diversity may have been underestimated. Reportedly, almost half of the unique spike-specific TCRs recognized epitopes lying outside the regions that are mutated in the B.1.351 and B.1.1.7 variants. Because no samples from the day 14 peak response were available, repertoires could be characterized only after the peak T cell response. CD4 TCRs associated with the vaccine covered the entire spike protein, and the dominant responses were in regions 160-218 and 743-854. After two AZD1222 doses, both the breadth and the depth of spike-specific TCRs were significantly higher than at day 0 and than in MenACWY recipients. Conclusions about previously exposed vaccinees were limited because only a handful of AZD1222 recipients were SARS-CoV-2 seropositive at baseline. In the small 56-69-year group, the increase in depth fell short of significance, most likely because of low power.

As concerns this clone: It has no known antigen specificity. Base qualities are not provided; no much larger clone lies one nucleotide away.

This chain joins TRBV19 to TRBJ1-2, and TRBD1 matches 9 of the central bases. This sequence was found in an adult in good health. This specimen was peripheral blood, taken on day 0 of AZD1222 vaccination. The CDR3 reads CASSSGTGTNGYTF. In nucleotides, the sequence is TGTGCCAGTAGTTCCGGGACAGGGACGAACGGCTACACCTTC.